This is a list of T cell receptor beta chains from one sample in a study of radiotherapy plus CTLA-4 blockade in lung cancer. Sequencing used immunoSEQ multiplex PCR; TCRdb keeps in-frame clones, though not all of them. Among 55,000 to 65,000 clones listed, 60% to 80% were seen once. The sample was peripheral blood, taken from a patient treated with radiotherapy plus ipilimumab. These receptors originate from a human donor with non-small cell lung cancer who had a complete response to radiotherapy plus ipilimumab. CDR3s include the opening cysteine and the closing phenylalanine or tryptophan. D genes are given only for firm matches. Size is omitted from some rows. Given values are once, few, many or a class for expanded clones.

V gene: TRBV5-5
clone size: -
D gene: TRBD2
J gene: TRBJ2-3
CDR3 protein: CASSFSPHSGGMNTQYF
CDR3 DNA: TGTGCCAGCAGCTTTTCTCCCCATAGCGGGGGGATGAATACGCAGTATTTT

V gene: TRBV7-8
clone size: few
D gene: -
J gene: TRBJ2-3
CDR3 protein: CASSSSRQGGTDTQYF
CDR3 DNA: TGTGCCAGCAGCTCCTCGAGGCAGGGTGGCACAGATACGCAGTATTTT

V gene: TRBV7-3
clone size: -
D gene: TRBD2
J gene: TRBJ2-3
CDR3 protein: CASSLGASGSRGTDTQYF
CDR3 DNA: TGTGCCAGCAGCTTAGGGGCTAGCGGGAGTCGGGGCACAGATACGCAGTATTTT

V gene: TRBV2
clone size: -
D gene: TRBD2
J gene: TRBJ2-3
CDR3 protein: CASSENPGRTSGSVGHTQYF
CDR3 DNA: TGTGCCAGCAGTGAAAATCCTGGGCGGACTAGCGGGAGTGTTGGGCATACGCAGTATTTT

V gene: TRBV27
clone size: once
D gene: -
J gene: TRBJ2-5
CDR3 protein: CASSLVGTLNRAQYF
CDR3 DNA: TGTGCCAGCAGCCTAGTCGGGACACTAAACCGGGCCCAGTACTTC

V gene: TRBV4-1
clone size: -
D gene: TRBD2
J gene: TRBJ2-1
CDR3 protein: CASSQHTSGAYNEQFF
CDR3 DNA: TGCGCCAGCAGCCAACACACTAGCGGGGCCTACAATGAGCAGTTCTTC

V gene: TRBV27
clone size: -
D gene: TRBD1
J gene: TRBJ2-7
CDR3 protein: CASSPEPGQGAYEQYF
CDR3 DNA: TGTGCCAGCAGCCCCGAACCGGGACAGGGGGCCTACGAGCAGTACTTC

V gene: TRBV28
clone size: -
D gene: TRBD1
J gene: TRBJ1-5
CDR3 protein: CASSSRTGGKYQPQHF
CDR3 DNA: TGTGCCAGCAGTAGTCGGACAGGGGGCAAATATCAGCCCCAGCATTTT

V gene: TRBV5-1
clone size: -
D gene: -
J gene: TRBJ2-7
CDR3 protein: CASSLAFSRDLPQAGYEQYF
CDR3 DNA: TGCGCCAGCAGCTTGGCCTTTAGCCGGGACTTACCTCAGGCGGGGTACGAGCAGTACTTC

V gene: TRBV6-5
clone size: few
D gene: TRBD1
J gene: TRBJ2-7
CDR3 protein: CASSRRDSGYEQYF
CDR3 DNA: TGTGCCAGCAGCCGCCGGGACAGTGGCTACGAGCAGTACTTC

V gene: TRBV7-7
clone size: -
D gene: -
J gene: TRBJ2-3
CDR3 protein: CASSTTSGVNTQYF
CDR3 DNA: TGTGCTAGCAGTACAACTTCAGGCGTGAATACGCAGTATTTT

V gene: TRBV9
clone size: -
D gene: TRBD2
J gene: TRBJ2-7
CDR3 protein: CASSVGGGTYEQYF
CDR3 DNA: TGTGCCAGCAGCGTAGGGGGGGGGACCTACGAGCAGTACTTC

V gene: TRBV10-2
clone size: -
D gene: TRBD1
J gene: TRBJ1-4
CDR3 protein: CASMGQGSEKLFF
CDR3 DNA: TGCGCCAGCATGGGACAGGGCAGTGAAAAACTGTTTTTT

V gene: TRBV30
clone size: -
D gene: -
J gene: TRBJ2-7
CDR3 protein: CAFVAVTTYEQYF
CDR3 DNA: TGTGCCTTTGTAGCGGTGACTACCTACGAGCAGTACTTC

V gene: TRBV5-6
clone size: few
D gene: -
J gene: TRBJ2-5
CDR3 protein: CASSQTGIQETQYF
CDR3 DNA: TGTGCCAGCAGCCAAACAGGGATACAAGAGACCCAGTACTTC

V gene: TRBV7-9
clone size: -
D gene: TRBD1
J gene: TRBJ2-2
CDR3 protein: CASSLVVTGTNTGELFF
CDR3 DNA: TGTGCCAGCAGCTTAGTTGTGACAGGGACGAACACCGGGGAGCTGTTTTTT

V gene: TRBV5-1
clone size: -
D gene: TRBD1
J gene: TRBJ2-2
CDR3 protein: CASSLGTGYTGELFF
CDR3 DNA: TGCGCCAGCAGCTTGGGGACAGGCTACACCGGGGAGCTGTTTTTT

V gene: TRBV28
clone size: -
D gene: -
J gene: TRBJ1-1
CDR3 protein: CASSLLSTEAFF
CDR3 DNA: TGTGCCAGCAGTTTATTATCCACTGAAGCTTTCTTT

V gene: TRBV6-1
clone size: -
D gene: TRBD1
J gene: TRBJ2-3
CDR3 protein: CASSRTGGFVDTQYF
CDR3 DNA: TGTGCCAGCAGCCGGACAGGGGGGTTCGTCGATACGCAGTATTTT

V gene: TRBV6-6
clone size: -
D gene: TRBD1
J gene: TRBJ1-6
CDR3 protein: CASATQGTGKSSPLHF
CDR3 DNA: TGTGCCAGCGCAACCCAAGGGACAGGGAAGTCTTCACCCCTCCACTTT

V gene: TRBV6-6
clone size: -
D gene: -
J gene: TRBJ2-7
CDR3 protein: CASSYGGGGTYEQYF
CDR3 DNA: TGTGCCAGCAGTTACGGGGGTGGCGGGACCTACGAGCAGTACTTC

V gene: TRBV4-3
clone size: -
D gene: TRBD1
J gene: TRBJ1-1
CDR3 protein: CASSQGAVWFGQGDAEAFF
CDR3 DNA: TGCGCCAGCAGCCAGGGCGCGGTCTGGTTCGGGCAGGGGGACGCTGAAGCTTTCTTT

V gene: TRBV18
clone size: -
D gene: TRBD1
J gene: TRBJ1-1
CDR3 protein: CASSRYIRDRIMNTEAFF
CDR3 DNA: TGTGCCAGCTCACGTTACATCCGGGACAGGATTATGAACACTGAAGCTTTCTTT

V gene: TRBV5-4
clone size: -
D gene: TRBD1
J gene: TRBJ2-1
CDR3 protein: CASSRDRGGNNEQFF
CDR3 DNA: TGTGCCAGCAGCCGGGACAGGGGGGGGAACAATGAGCAGTTCTTC

V gene: TRBV30
clone size: -
D gene: -
J gene: TRBJ1-2
CDR3 protein: CAWSGRNRNYGYTF
CDR3 DNA: TGTGCCTGGAGTGGGAGAAACAGGAACTATGGCTACACCTTC

V gene: TRBV29-1
clone size: -
D gene: -
J gene: TRBJ2-1
CDR3 protein: CSVQPRGTYNEQFF
CDR3 DNA: TGCAGCGTTCAACCGAGGGGGACCTACAATGAGCAGTTCTTC

V gene: TRBV7-9
clone size: few
D gene: TRBD1
J gene: TRBJ2-4
CDR3 protein: CASSPQGVQNIQYF
CDR3 DNA: TGTGCCAGCAGCCCCCAGGGGGTTCAAAACATTCAGTACTTC

V gene: TRBV28
clone size: -
D gene: -
J gene: TRBJ1-5
CDR3 protein: CASSPGGTIQPQHF
CDR3 DNA: TGTGCCAGCAGCCCGGGGGGAACGATTCAGCCCCAGCATTTT

V gene: TRBV5-1
clone size: -
D gene: -
J gene: TRBJ2-1
CDR3 protein: CASSLVVGSKNEQFF
CDR3 DNA: TGCGCCAGCAGCTTGGTCGTCGGGAGTAAAAATGAGCAGTTCTTC

V gene: TRBV5-1
clone size: -
D gene: -
J gene: TRBJ2-1
CDR3 protein: CASSSTLGHPYNEQFF
CDR3 DNA: TGCGCCAGCAGCTCCACCTTGGGACATCCCTACAATGAGCAGTTCTTC

V gene: TRBV9
clone size: -
D gene: -
J gene: TRBJ1-2
CDR3 protein: CASSDSVPGYGYTF
CDR3 DNA: TGTGCCAGCAGTGACAGCGTCCCGGGCTATGGCTACACCTTC

V gene: TRBV4-3
clone size: -
D gene: -
J gene: TRBJ1-5
CDR3 protein: CASSQEEATIKPQHF
CDR3 DNA: TGCGCCAGCAGCCAAGAAGAGGCCACGATTAAGCCCCAGCATTTT

V gene: TRBV21-1
clone size: medium-sized
D gene: -
J gene: TRBJ2-1
CDR3 protein: CASSPTEERDYNEQFF
CDR3 DNA: TGTGCCAGCAGCCCAACGGAGGAGCGGGACTACAATGAGCAGTTCTTC

V gene: TRBV7-2
clone size: -
D gene: TRBD1
J gene: TRBJ2-7
CDR3 protein: CASRGDSSYEQYF
CDR3 DNA: TGTGCCAGCAGAGGGGACAGCTCCTACGAGCAGTACTTC

V gene: TRBV11-3
clone size: -
D gene: -
J gene: TRBJ2-1
CDR3 protein: CASSRPSGFTYNEQFF
CDR3 DNA: TGTGCCAGCAGCCGTCCCTCCGGGTTTACCTACAATGAGCAGTTCTTC

V gene: TRBV19
clone size: -
D gene: TRBD1
J gene: TRBJ1-2
CDR3 protein: CASSTGGTGRYGYTF
CDR3 DNA: TGTGCCAGTAGTACAGGCGGGACAGGTCGTTATGGCTACACCTTC

V gene: TRBV7-2
clone size: -
D gene: -
J gene: TRBJ1-1
CDR3 protein: CASRNQGRNTEAFF
CDR3 DNA: TGTGCCAGCAGAAATCAGGGGCGGAACACTGAAGCTTTCTTT

V gene: TRBV5-1
clone size: -
D gene: -
J gene: TRBJ1-1
CDR3 protein: CASSSGTPNTEAFF
CDR3 DNA: TGCGCCAGCAGCTCCGGGACACCGAACACTGAAGCTTTCTTT

V gene: TRBV10-2
clone size: few
D gene: -
J gene: TRBJ1-3
CDR3 protein: CASQLQAGVNTIYF
CDR3 DNA: TGCGCCAGCCAGCTCCAAGCAGGGGTGAACACCATATATTTT

V gene: TRBV9
clone size: -
D gene: -
J gene: TRBJ1-1
CDR3 protein: CASSVYPEPSNTEAFF
CDR3 DNA: TGTGCCAGCAGCGTATACCCCGAGCCTTCGAACACTGAAGCTTTCTTT

V gene: TRBV6-5
clone size: -
D gene: -
J gene: TRBJ2-7
CDR3 protein: CASSYSAGVSYEQYF
CDR3 DNA: TGTGCCAGCAGTTACTCGGCCGGGGTCTCCTACGAGCAGTACTTC

V gene: TRBV7-2
clone size: -
D gene: -
J gene: TRBJ2-5
CDR3 protein: CASSLGRSAGQETQYF
CDR3 DNA: TGTGCCAGCAGCTTAGGTCGCAGCGCGGGACAAGAGACCCAGTACTTC

V gene: TRBV28
clone size: -
D gene: TRBD1
J gene: TRBJ2-1
CDR3 protein: CASRVGGTGSNEQFF
CDR3 DNA: TGTGCCAGCAGAGTAGGAGGGACAGGGTCCAATGAGCAGTTCTTC

V gene: TRBV6-6
clone size: once
D gene: TRBD1
J gene: TRBJ1-1
CDR3 protein: CASSLLQGAMGVWAFF
CDR3 DNA: TGTGCCAGCAGTTTATTACAGGGGGCGATGGGTGTGTGGGCTTTCTTT

V gene: TRBV29-1
clone size: once
D gene: -
J gene: TRBJ2-3
CDR3 protein: CSVEDGRGFTDTQYF
CDR3 DNA: TGCAGCGTTGAAGACGGCCGGGGGTTCACAGATACGCAGTATTTT

V gene: TRBV27
clone size: -
D gene: TRBD1
J gene: TRBJ1-6
CDR3 protein: CASSWGQGRNSPLHF
CDR3 DNA: TGTGCCAGCAGTTGGGGACAGGGGAGGAATTCACCCCTCCACTTT

V gene: TRBV28
clone size: medium-sized
D gene: -
J gene: TRBJ1-5
CDR3 protein: CASSITGMVNQPQHF
CDR3 DNA: TGTGCCAGCAGCATAACAGGGATGGTGAATCAGCCCCAGCATTTT

V gene: TRBV6-5
clone size: -
D gene: TRBD1
J gene: TRBJ2-7
CDR3 protein: CASSYSGQRYEQYF
CDR3 DNA: TGTGCCAGCAGTTACTCGGGACAGCGCTACGAGCAGTACTTC